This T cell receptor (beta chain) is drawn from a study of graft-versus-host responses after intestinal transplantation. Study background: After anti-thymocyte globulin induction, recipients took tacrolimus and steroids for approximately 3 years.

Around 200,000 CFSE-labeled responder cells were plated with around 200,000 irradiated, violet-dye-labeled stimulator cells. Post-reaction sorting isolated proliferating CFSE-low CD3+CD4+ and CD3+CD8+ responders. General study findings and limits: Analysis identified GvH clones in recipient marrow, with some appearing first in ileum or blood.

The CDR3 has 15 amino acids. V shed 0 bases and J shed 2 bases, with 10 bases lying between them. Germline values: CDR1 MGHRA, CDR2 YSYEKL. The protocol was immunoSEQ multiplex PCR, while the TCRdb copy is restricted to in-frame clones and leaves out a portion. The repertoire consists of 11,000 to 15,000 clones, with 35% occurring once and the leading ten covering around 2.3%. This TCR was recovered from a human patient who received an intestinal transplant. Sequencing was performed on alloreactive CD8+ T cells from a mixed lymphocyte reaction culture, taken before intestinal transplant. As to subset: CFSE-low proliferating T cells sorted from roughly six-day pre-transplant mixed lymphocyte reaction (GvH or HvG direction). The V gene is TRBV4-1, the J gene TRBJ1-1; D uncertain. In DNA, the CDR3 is TGCGCCAGCAGCCAAGACCGGGGAGCCAACACTGAAGCTTTCTTT. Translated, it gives CASSQDRGANTEAFF.